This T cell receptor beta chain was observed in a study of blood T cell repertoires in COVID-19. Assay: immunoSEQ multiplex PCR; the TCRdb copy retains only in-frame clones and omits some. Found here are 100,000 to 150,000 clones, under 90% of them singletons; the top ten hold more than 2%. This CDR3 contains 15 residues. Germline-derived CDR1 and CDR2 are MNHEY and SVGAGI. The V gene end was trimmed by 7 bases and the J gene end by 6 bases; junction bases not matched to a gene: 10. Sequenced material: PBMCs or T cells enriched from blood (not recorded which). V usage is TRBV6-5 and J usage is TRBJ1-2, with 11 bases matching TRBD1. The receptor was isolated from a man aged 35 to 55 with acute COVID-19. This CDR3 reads CASIGQGALGDGYTF. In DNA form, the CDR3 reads TGTGCCAGCATCGGACAGGGGGCGCTCGGAGATGGCTACACCTTC.